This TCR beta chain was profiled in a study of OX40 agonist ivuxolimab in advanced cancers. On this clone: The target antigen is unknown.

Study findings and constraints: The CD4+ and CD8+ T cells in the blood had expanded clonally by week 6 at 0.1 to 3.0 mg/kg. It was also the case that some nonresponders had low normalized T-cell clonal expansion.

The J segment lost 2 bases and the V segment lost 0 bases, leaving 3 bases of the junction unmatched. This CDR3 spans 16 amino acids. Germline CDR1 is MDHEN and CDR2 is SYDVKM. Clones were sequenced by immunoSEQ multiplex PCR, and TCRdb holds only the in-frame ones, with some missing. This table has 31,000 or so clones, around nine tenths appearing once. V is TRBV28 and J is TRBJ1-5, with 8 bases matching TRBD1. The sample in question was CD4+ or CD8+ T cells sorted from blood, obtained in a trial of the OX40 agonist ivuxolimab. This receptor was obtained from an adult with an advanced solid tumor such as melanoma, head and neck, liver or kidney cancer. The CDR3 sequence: CASSLWAGGGNQPQHF. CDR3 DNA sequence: TGTGCCAGCAGTTTATGGGCAGGGGGCGGCAATCAGCCCCAGCATTTT.